This section outlines one TCR beta chain sequence together with its context. Its antigen is as yet unknown. These data are taken from a study of long-term antiretroviral therapy in people with HIV. Overall study results and limits: HIV repertoire CDR3 lengths ranged less widely than those of controls. The data indicate that diversity increased after ART but remained below transplant donor controls. Viral resistance, ART adherence and therapy changes all lacked available data.

With survey level as its setting, the immunoSEQ assay was v3.0. Measured with immunoSEQ multiplex PCR; TCRdb has only the in-frame clones, and not every one. This sample yields tens of thousands of clones, of which approximately 85% are seen a single time; about 8.6% belongs to the top ten. Trimming left V 0 bases short and J 2 bases short, with 23 bases between. This CDR3 is 19 amino acids long. Germline V gene lookup returns CDR1 MGHRA and CDR2 YSYEKL. The sample was unsorted PBMCs, taken 3 years after starting antiretroviral therapy. This TCR was recovered from a man between 35 and 55 years old with HIV. V is TRBV4-1 and J is TRBJ2-7, with D tentatively TRBD2 (6 bases). CDR3 region: CASSQDHLVGGVNAYEQYF. The CDR3 nucleotides are TGCGCCAGCAGCCAAGATCATCTCGTCGGAGGGGTCAATGCCTACGAGCAGTACTTC.